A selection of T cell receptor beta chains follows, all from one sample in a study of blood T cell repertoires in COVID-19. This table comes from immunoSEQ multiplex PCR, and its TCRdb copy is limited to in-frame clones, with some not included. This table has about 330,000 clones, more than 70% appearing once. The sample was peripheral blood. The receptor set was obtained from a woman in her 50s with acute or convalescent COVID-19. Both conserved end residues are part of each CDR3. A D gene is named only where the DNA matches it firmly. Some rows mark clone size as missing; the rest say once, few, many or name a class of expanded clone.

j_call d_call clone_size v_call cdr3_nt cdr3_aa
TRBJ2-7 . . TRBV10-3 TGTGCCATCAGTGAGCGTCCAGCGTCCACCTACGAGCAGTACTTC CAISERPASTYEQYF
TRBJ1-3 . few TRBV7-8 TGTGCCAGCAGCTTAGCCCAGGGCACTGGAAACACCATATATTTT CASSLAQGTGNTIYF
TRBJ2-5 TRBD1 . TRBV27 TGTGCCAGCAGTTGGGGACAGCTTCAAGAGACCCAGTACTTC CASSWGQLQETQYF
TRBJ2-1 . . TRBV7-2 TGTGCCAGCAGCCCTCCGCAACTATGGCCAAACAATGAGCAGTTCTTC CASSPPQLWPNNEQFF
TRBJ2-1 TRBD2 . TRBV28 TGTGCCAGCAGTTTATCATACGGGAGGGAGAGGGATGAGCAGTTCTTC CASSLSYGRERDEQFF
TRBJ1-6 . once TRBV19 TGTGCCAGTAGGAACACCTTCGGGGATTCACCCCTCCACTTT CASRNTFGDSPLHF
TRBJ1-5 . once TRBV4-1 TGCGCCAGCAGCCAAGAAGGGGTCAATCAGCCCCAGCATTTT CASSQEGVNQPQHF
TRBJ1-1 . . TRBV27 TGTGCCAGCAGGGGGGCAGCCCGAGCCCCTGAAGCTTTCTTT CASRGAARAPEAFF
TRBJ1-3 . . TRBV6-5 TGTGCCACCAAGAGCTCTGGAAACACCATATATTTT CATKSSGNTIYF
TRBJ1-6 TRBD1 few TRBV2 TGTGCCAGCACCTCTGGACAGGGGAATTCACCCCTCCACTTT CASTSGQGNSPLHF
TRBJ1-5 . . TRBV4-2 TGTGCCAGCAGCCAAGAAGGAAGGGGCCTCAATCAGCCCCAGCATTTT CASSQEGRGLNQPQHF
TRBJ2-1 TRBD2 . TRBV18 TGTGCCAGCTCACCTCGGACTAGCGGGAAAGAGCAGTTCTTC CASSPRTSGKEQFF
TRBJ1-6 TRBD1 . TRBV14 TGTGCCAGCAGCCAAATGATTGCAGGGGGCGCAGCGTTGAGACCCCTCCACTTT CASSQMIAGGAALRPLHF
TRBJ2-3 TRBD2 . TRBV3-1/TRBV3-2 TGTGCCAGCAGCCAAGAGTTAGCGGGATCTCTCACAGATACGCAGTATTTT CASSQELAGSLTDTQYF
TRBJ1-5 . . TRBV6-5 TGTGCCAGCAGTTACTCCAGGTGGCAGCCCCAGCATTTT CASSYSRWQPQHF
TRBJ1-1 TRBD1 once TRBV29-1 TGCAGCGTTATGGGACAGTGGGGCACTGAAGCTTTCTTT CSVMGQWGTEAFF
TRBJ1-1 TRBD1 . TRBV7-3 TGTGCCAGCAGCTTGTCAGGGGGCCGCACTGAAGCTTTCTTT CASSLSGGRTEAFF
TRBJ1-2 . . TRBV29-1 TGCAGCGTTGAATCCCCCCTACTGGAGAATGGCTACACCTTC CSVESPLLENGYTF
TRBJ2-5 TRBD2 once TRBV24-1 TGTGCCACCAGTGATTCGCGGACTAGCGGGAAACCCCAAGAGACCCAGTACTTC CATSDSRTSGKPQETQYF
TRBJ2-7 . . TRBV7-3 TGTGCCAGCAGCCCAACAGGGTCCTACGAGCAGTACTTC CASSPTGSYEQYF
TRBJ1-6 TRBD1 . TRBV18 TGTGCCAGCTCACCATCGGACAGGGGAGGCAATTCACCCCTCCACTTT CASSPSDRGGNSPLHF
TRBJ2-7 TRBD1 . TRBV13 TGTGCCAGCAGCACAACCGGGACAGGGTTCTCCTACGAGCAGTACTTC CASSTTGTGFSYEQYF
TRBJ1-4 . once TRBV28 TGTGCCAGCAGTCCGGGGTCTGAGTTCGGAAAACTGTTTTTT CASSPGSEFGKLFF
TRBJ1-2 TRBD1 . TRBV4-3 TGCGCCAGCAGCCGACGGACAGGGGCCTCAGCTAACTATGGCTACACCTTC CASSRRTGASANYGYTF
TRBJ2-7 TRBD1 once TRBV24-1 TGTGCCACCAGTGGGCGCGCCGGGACAGGGTCCTACGAGCAGTACTTC CATSGRAGTGSYEQYF
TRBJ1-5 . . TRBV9 TGTGCCAGCAGCGTAGCCGGGAATAGCAATCAGCCCCAGCATTTT CASSVAGNSNQPQHF
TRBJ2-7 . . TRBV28 TGTGCCAGCAGTCCGAATTTGGGAGTATTTAGGGAGCAGTACTTC CASSPNLGVFREQYF
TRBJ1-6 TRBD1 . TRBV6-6 TGTGCCAGCAGTTCTATACCAGGACAGGGAACGTCACCCCTCCACTTT CASSSIPGQGTSPLHF
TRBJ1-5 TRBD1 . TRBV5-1 TGCGCCAGCAGCTTGGCGCCAGGGGGTCAGCCCCAGCATTTT CASSLAPGGQPQHF
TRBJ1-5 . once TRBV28 TGTGCCAGCAGTTTAAGGGGGAGGGTCATGCATCAGCCCCAGCATTTT CASSLRGRVMHQPQHF
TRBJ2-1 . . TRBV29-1 TGCAGCGTTGAAGTTCGGAAGACAGGTCCACCCTACAATGAGCAGTTCTTC CSVEVRKTGPPYNEQFF
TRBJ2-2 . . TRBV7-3 TGTGCCAGCTCTCTTGGCGGGACCCCATCGTCCGGGGAGCTGTTTTTT CASSLGGTPSSGELFF
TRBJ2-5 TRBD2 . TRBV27 TGTGCCAGCAGTTTTAGCGGGAGGGCCGGAAAAGAGACCCAGTACTTC CASSFSGRAGKETQYF
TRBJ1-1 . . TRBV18 TGTGCCAGCTCACCTAAGCACGCGACTGAAGCTTTCTTT CASSPKHATEAFF
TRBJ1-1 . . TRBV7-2 TGTGCCAGCAGCTCCCAGGGGAACACTGAAGCTTTCTTT CASSSQGNTEAFF
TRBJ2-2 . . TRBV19 TGTGCCAGTAGTATACAGACAGTTAACCCCGGGGAGCTGTTTTTT CASSIQTVNPGELFF
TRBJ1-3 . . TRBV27 TGTGCCAGCAGTTTAGGCAGGGGCAACACCATATATTTT CASSLGRGNTIYF
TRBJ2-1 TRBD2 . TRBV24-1 TGTGCCGCATTCAGGACTAGCGGGAGCTCCTACAATGAGCAGTTCTTC CAAFRTSGSSYNEQFF
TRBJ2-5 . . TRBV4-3 TGCGCCAGCAGCCAAGATGGGGAGTACCAAGAGACCCAGTACTTC CASSQDGEYQETQYF
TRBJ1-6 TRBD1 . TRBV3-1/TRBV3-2 TGTGCCAGCAGCCAGGACAGGGCAAAATCACCCCTCCACTTT CASSQDRAKSPLHF
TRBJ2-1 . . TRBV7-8 TGTGCCAGCAGAGAAAGGAGGGGGCTTTACAATGAGCAGTTCTTC CASRERRGLYNEQFF